This TCR beta chain was recorded in a study of Graves' ophthalmopathy and Graves' hyperthyroidism. Beta-chain TCR CDR3 regions were amplified from RNA transcripts. The authors performed first-round RT-PCR with HTBI primers and then a second-round multiplex PCR. Using its own MiXCR run on the multiplex PCR reads, TCRdb lists one record per CDR3 protein. The sample has hundreds of thousands of distinct CDR3 sequences, roughly two fifths seen once. There are many counts of this clonotype. Its specificity is not known. Study-wide results and limits: Detected in blood as well were most expanded thyroid clonotypes with frequency above 0.001.

Ophthalmopathy-affected donors exhibited moderate-to-severe activity, CAS ≥3, NOSPECS ≥4, and duration under 3 months. Clinical symptoms and serum thyroxine were used for diagnosis; TRAb, thyroid ultrasound and orbital computed tomography were also relied on. What supplied the PBMCs was roughly 10 ml of fresh peripheral blood. Trimming took off 10 bases at V and 3 bases at J, with 24 bases between the two ends. The CDR3 consists of 16 residues. CDR1 SNHLY and CDR2 FYNNEI come from the germline V gene. This clonotype was sampled from an adult man with Graves' ophthalmopathy. The chain has TRBV2 and TRBJ1-1; D might be TRBD1 (5 bases). The sequenced sample was peripheral blood. The CDR3 is CAILPGTPRRDTEAFF. Here the CDR3 DNA reads TGTGCCATACTCCCCGGGACCCCGAGGAGGGACACTGAAGCTTTCTTT. The complete variable domain, with remaining parts taken from reference TRBV2 and TRBJ1-1, reads EPEVTQTPSHQVTQMGQEVILRCVPISNHLYFYWYRQILGQKVEFLVSFYNNEISEKSEIFDDQFSVERPDGSNFTLKIRSTKLEDSAMYFCAILPGTPRRDTEAFFGQGTRLTVV.